This entry lists 17 T cell receptor beta chains sequenced from one sample in a study of T cell repertoires and HLA-DP antigens. Sequenced by immunoSEQ multiplex PCR; TCRdb stores in-frame clones only, minus some. The sample records 2,100 or so clones, about 78% being singletons. HeLa cells expressing allogeneic DPB1 restimulated the roughly 15-day-expanded CD4+ cells for 24 h. Retrovirally transduced HeLa cells with HLA-DPA1/DPB1, HLA-DM, invariant chain and CD80 served as stimulators. The sequenced sample consisted of CD137- CD4+ T cells from cultured PBMCs. The source of these receptors is a woman between 18 and 29 years old in good health and CMV-seronegative.

The V gene is TRBV5-6, the J gene TRBJ1-2, with 9 bases identical to TRBD1. This CDR3 comprises 13 residues. Germline V gives CDR1 SGHDT, CDR2 YYEEEE. With V trimmed by 5 bases and J by 4 bases, 3 bases remained unmatched. Here the CDR3 reads CASRSGQGYGYTF. CDR3 nucleotide sequence: TGTGCCAGCAGGTCGGGACAGGGCTATGGCTACACCTTC.

The V call is TRBV10-3, the J call TRBJ1-1; 9 positions agree with TRBD1. The trim removed 2 bases at V and 5 bases at J, leaving 3 bases unmatched. The CDR3 has 14 amino acids. Germline CDR1 is ENHRY and CDR2 is SYGVKD. CDR3: CAISENRGPTEAFF. CDR3 sequence (DNA): TGTGCCATCAGTGAGAACAGGGGGCCTACTGAAGCTTTCTTT.

The chain has TRBV6-9 and TRBJ1-4, with D unresolved. CDR1 is MNHGY and CDR2 is SVAAGI in the germline V gene. The CDR3 extends over 14 amino acids. The V and J ends lost 6 bases and 0 bases respectively, with 8 bases between them. CDR3 sequence: CASSLSATNEKLFF. CDR3 nucleotides: TGTGCCAGCAGCCTCAGCGCAACTAATGAAAAACTGTTTTTT.

This sequence joins TRBV18 and TRBJ2-5; D may be TRBD1 (5 bases). V was pared by 3 bases and J by 1 base, with 9 bases between. The germline V gene encodes CDR1 KGHSH and CDR2 LQKENI. The CDR3 sequence is 14 residues long. This CDR3 is CASSPGRVQETQYF. The CDR3 DNA sequence: TGTGCCAGCTCACCCGGCAGGGTCCAAGAGACCCAGTACTTC. Based on the CDR3 plus reference TRBV18 and TRBJ2-5, the full variable domain is NAGVMQNPRHLVRRRGQEARLRCSPMKGHSHVYWYRQLPEEGLKFMVYLQKENIIDESGMPKERFSAEFPKEGPSILRIQQVVRGDSAAYFCASSPGRVQETQYFGPGTRLLVL.

The rearrangement links TRBV5-4 to TRBJ1-1, with D unresolved. The CDR3 contains 12 residues. CDR1 is SGHNT and CDR2 is YYREEE in the germline V gene (reference sequence). Trimming cost V 4 bases and J 10 bases, with 14 bases left between them. The CDR3 coding sequence is TGTGCCAGCAGCCTATACAGCGGCGGAGCTTTCTTT. It translates to CASSLYSGGAFF. Looking up the rest from reference TRBV5-4 and TRBJ1-1 gives the full variable domain: ETGVTQSPTHLIKTRGQQVTLRCSSQSGHNTVSWYQQALGQGPQFIFQYYREEENGRGNFPPRFSGLQFPNYSSELNVNALELDDSALYLCASSLYSGGAFFGQGTRLTVV.

The rearrangement links TRBV19 to TRBJ2-1; 7 bases agree with TRBD2. This CDR3 is 13 amino acids long. CDR1 and CDR2 from the germline V gene are LNHDA and SQIVND (reference sequence). DNA for the CDR3: TGTGCGACGTCGCGGGAGCTCGGCAATGAGCAGTTCTTC. Amino acids: CATSRELGNEQFF.

This clone counts as medium-sized. The rearrangement joins TRBV6-1 to TRBJ2-1; 9 nucleotides align to TRBD2. Germline CDR1 MNHNS, CDR2 SASEGT. The CDR3 totals 15 residues. V was pared by 3 bases and J by 7 bases, with 7 bases of the junction left unmatched. The CDR3 DNA reads as TGTGCCAGCAGTGAGGGCGGGAGGGCCGGGAATGAGCAGTTCTTC. The encoded protein is CASSEGGRAGNEQFF.

The chain joins TRBV5-1 to TRBJ1-4; D gene unclear. In germline, CDR1 is SGHRS, CDR2 YFSETQ. V was cut by 0 bases and J by 0 bases, with 9 bases left in between. The CDR3 extends over 16 amino acids. CDR3 in DNA: TGCGCCAGCAGCTTGGGGACGGTTGCAACTAATGAAAAACTGTTTTTT. Its protein is CASSLGTVATNEKLFF. The full variable domain, its missing parts supplied by reference TRBV5-1 and TRBJ1-4, is KAGVTQTPRYLIKTRGQQVTLSCSPISGHRSVSWYQQTPGQGLQFLFEYFSETQRNKGNFPGRFSGRQFSNSRSEMNVSTLELGDSALYLCASSLGTVATNEKLFFGSGTQLSVL.

CDR3 in amino acids: CALRIDSGANVLTF. CDR3 nucleotides: TGTGCCCTGCGGATAGACTCTGGGGCCAACGTCCTGACTTTC. The chain uses TRBV7-2 and TRBJ2-6, with unresolved D. The CDR3 consists of 14 residues. The germline CDR1 and CDR2 sequences are SGHTA and FQGNSA. The germline V and J ends were trimmed by 11 bases and 0 bases, with 11 bases remaining between them.

The chain links TRBV6-5 to TRBJ1-1; D remains ambiguous. The CDR3 is 14 residues long. Per the germline V gene, CDR1 is MNHEY and CDR2 is SVGAGI. V was clipped by 6 bases and J by 4 bases, with 15 bases between them. The CDR3 DNA reads TGTGCCAGCAGCCACCCCCGGGCGCGCACTGAAGCTTTCTTT. As protein: CASSHPRARTEAFF.

The V gene is TRBV5-4, the J gene TRBJ2-7, with D maybe TRBD1 (6 bases). The V and J ends lost 1 base and 2 bases respectively, with 13 bases between them. Looked up from germline, CDR1 is SGHNT and CDR2 is YYREEE (reference sequence). The CDR3 length is 15 residues. CDR3 in DNA: TGTGCCAGCAGCTTGAAACAGGGTTTCGCCTACGAGCAGTACTTC. Its protein is CASSLKQGFAYEQYF.

V is TRBV28 and J is TRBJ1-4, with 9 positions matching TRBD1. CDR1 and CDR2 from the germline V gene are MDHEN and SYDVKM. The CDR3 totals 17 residues. J lost 1 base, V lost 5 bases, and 8 bases had no gene match. For the CDR3, the DNA is TGTGCCAGCAGTAATTCGGACAGGGGAGTAACTAATGAAAAACTGTTTTTT. This gives the protein CASSNSDRGVTNEKLFF.

The V gene is TRBV6-5, the J gene TRBJ2-7; 7 bases are shared with TRBD1. V lost 4 bases to trimming and J lost 0 bases; unmatched junction nucleotides: 9. The CDR3 has 16 amino acids. Germline V gene data show CDR1 as MNHEY and CDR2 as SVGAGI. CDR3 sequence reads: CASSSSLTGNSYEQYF. The DNA for the CDR3 is TGTGCCAGCAGTTCCTCTCTGACAGGGAACTCCTACGAGCAGTACTTC.

This rearrangement joins TRBV9 to TRBJ1-6; weak D call: TRBD1 (6 bases). The germline V gene encodes CDR1 SGDLS and CDR2 YYNGEE. The V gene lost 0 bases and the J gene lost 9 bases, with 19 bases spanning the gap. CDR3 length: 17 amino acids. The DNA for the CDR3 is TGTGCCAGCAGCGTAGGAGTCGGGGGCTGGACGGGTTCACCCCTCCACTTT. It codes for CASSVGVGGWTGSPLHF.

This clone was observed once. The chain recombines TRBV4-1 with TRBJ2-2; 7 bases are shared with TRBD1. The V gene end was trimmed by 4 bases and the J gene end by 0 bases; junction bases not matched to a gene: 11. The CDR3 consists of 18 residues. Germline V gene lookup returns CDR1 MGHRA and CDR2 YSYEKL. DNA for the CDR3: TGCGCCAGCAGCCGCAAATTACAGGGGTGGGCGAACACCGGGGAGCTGTTTTTT. The encoded protein is CASSRKLQGWANTGELFF.

A remark on this clone: An end of the junction does not agree with germline; a read error may underlie this. CDR3 protein: CASTVGTSLSTDAQYF. The CDR3 DNA reads as TGTGCCAGCACGGTGGGGACTAGCCTAAGCACAGATGCGCAGTATTTT. This sequence joins TRBV2 and TRBJ2-3; 9 bases fit TRBD2. The CDR3 spans 16 residues. The V gene's germline CDR1 is SNHLY and CDR2 FYNNEI. Full variable domain (remainder filled in from reference TRBV2 and TRBJ2-3): EPEVTQTPSHQVTQMGQEVILRCVPISNHLYFYWYRQILGQKVEFLVSFYNNEISEKSEIFDDQFSVERPDGSNFTLKIRSTKLEDSAMYFCASTVGTSLSTDAQYFGPGTRLTVL.

This chain connects TRBV10-3 to TRBJ2-1; 9 bases are shared with TRBD2. CDR3 length equals 16 residues. Germline CDR1 and CDR2: ENHRY and SYGVKD. The V and J ends lost 6 bases and 0 bases, in that order; junction bases with no gene match: 6. CDR3 in amino acids: CAIRTSGYGSYNEQFF. In DNA, the CDR3 is TGTGCCATCAGGACTAGCGGCTATGGCTCCTACAATGAGCAGTTCTTC.